Below are 19 T cell receptor beta chains sequenced from a single sample in a study of circulating and synovial CD4+ cells in juvenile arthritis. Method: immunoSEQ multiplex PCR; TCRdb's copy keeps in-frame clones and lacks some. The data show 39,000 or so clones, with approximately 96% seen just once and around 0.64% held by the top ten. Sample: CD4+ T cells from blood. The receptors were sampled from a human donor with juvenile idiopathic arthritis.

The V call is TRBV18, the J call TRBJ1-2; possibly TRBD1 for D (5 bases). CDR3 length: 17 amino acids. Looked up from germline, CDR1 is KGHSH and CDR2 is LQKENI. The V end lost 2 bases, the J end lost 2 bases, and 18 bases lay between the germline ends. The chain's CDR3 is CASSPRIGTPTNYGYTF. DNA for the CDR3: TGTGCCAGCTCACCAAGGATCGGGACTCCGACAAACTATGGCTACACCTTC. Based on the CDR3 plus reference TRBV18 and TRBJ1-2, the full variable domain is NAGVMQNPRHLVRRRGQEARLRCSPMKGHSHVYWYRQLPEEGLKFMVYLQKENIIDESGMPKERFSAEFPKEGPSILRIQQVVRGDSAAYFCASSPRIGTPTNYGYTFGSGTRLTVV.

This chain joins TRBV7-2 and TRBJ2-7, with 8 bases identical to TRBD2. Germline CDR1 and CDR2: SGHTA and FQGNSA. The CDR3 covers 15 residues. The junction had 4 bases not matched to a gene; V was cut back by 1 base and J by 2 bases. The DNA for the CDR3 is TGTGCCAGCAGCTTAGAGAGCGGGGGTACCTACGAGCAGTACTTC. Protein: CASSLESGGTYEQYF.

This chain joins TRBV29-1 and TRBJ1-2, with no clear D. The ends were cut back, 2 bases at V and 0 bases at J, with 10 bases in the middle. Germline CDR1 reads SQVTM; CDR2 reads ANQGSEA. CDR3 length equals 14 residues. The chain's CDR3 is CSVEQLHTNYGYTF. CDR3 DNA: TGCAGCGTTGAACAACTACATACTAACTATGGCTACACCTTC.

The rearrangement joins TRBV28 to TRBJ2-5, with 7 bases matching TRBD1. V lost 10 bases, J lost 4 bases, and 6 bases stayed unmatched. This CDR3 region has 12 residues. Germline CDR1 and CDR2: MDHEN and SYDVKM. CDR3 bases: TGTGCCACGACAAACAGGGGAGAGACCCAGTACTTC. Translation: CATTNRGETQYF. Together with reference TRBV28 and TRBJ2-5, the CDR3 gives the full variable domain: DVKVTQSSRYLVKRTGEKVFLECVQDMDHENMFWYRQDPGLGLRLIYFSYDVKMKEKGDIPEGYSVSREKKERFSLILESASTNQTSMYLCATTNRGETQYFGPGTRLLVL.

The CDR3 reads CASSPTGARYYGYTF. CDR3 DNA: TGTGCCAGCTCACCCACAGGGGCCCGCTACTATGGCTACACCTTC. The chain links TRBV18 to TRBJ1-2; 7 positions match TRBD1. Per the germline V gene, CDR1 is KGHSH and CDR2 is LQKENI. There are 15 residues in the CDR3. The V and J ends lost 3 bases and 3 bases, in that order; junction bases with no gene match: 7. Full variable domain (rest looked up from reference TRBV18 and TRBJ1-2): NAGVMQNPRHLVRRRGQEARLRCSPMKGHSHVYWYRQLPEEGLKFMVYLQKENIIDESGMPKERFSAEFPKEGPSILRIQQVVRGDSAAYFCASSPTGARYYGYTFGSGTRLTVV.

The gene calls are TRBV2 and TRBJ1-2, with 10 nucleotides matching TRBD1. Germline CDR1 and CDR2: SNHLY and FYNNEI. CDR3 size: 14 residues. J lost 7 bases, V lost 11 bases, and 13 bases had no gene match. The DNA of the CDR3 is TGTGCCTCAAATTTTGGACAGGGGGAAAGTGGCTACACCTTC. It is translated as CASNFGQGESGYTF.

The chain has TRBV6-6 and TRBJ2-5; D is unclear. Trimming pared 5 bases from V and 5 bases from J, leaving 12 bases between. Germline V gene lookup returns CDR1 MNHNY and CDR2 SVGAGI (reference sequence). The CDR3 is made up of 13 amino acids. CDR3 sequence: CASSTQTWETQYF. The CDR3 coding sequence is TGTGCCAGCAGTACACAGACGTGGGAGACCCAGTACTTC.

The J gene is TRBJ1-4, the V gene TRBV6-4; 9 positions agree with TRBD1. Germline trimming cut 6 bases from V and 4 bases from J; bases unmatched to any gene: 18. Germline V gene sequence: CDR1 MRHNA, CDR2 SNTAGT. The CDR3 consists of 19 residues. CDR3 sequence: CASSDPGTGTTSNNEKLFF. The CDR3 coding sequence is TGTGCCAGCAGCGACCCCGGGACAGGGACAACTAGCAATAATGAAAAACTGTTTTTT.

The chain has TRBV2 and TRBJ2-7, with TRBD1 identical over 11 bases. The CDR3 consists of 14 residues. J gave up 3 bases and V 6 bases, and 4 bases lay outside the gene matches. Germline V gives CDR1 SNHLY, CDR2 FYNNEI. CDR3 sequence (DNA): TGTGCCAGCAGGGAGGGGACAGGGGGCTACGAGCAGTACTTC. The encoded protein is CASREGTGGYEQYF.

V and J are TRBV9 and TRBJ2-3; possibly TRBD1 for D (5 bases). In germline, CDR1 is SGDLS, CDR2 YYNGEE. The germline V and J ends were trimmed by 0 bases and 4 bases, with 15 bases remaining between them. This CDR3 comprises 16 residues. The CDR3 nucleotides are TGTGCCAGCAGCGTAGGGACACCTCGTGCCTCAGATACGCAGTATTTT. Residues: CASSVGTPRASDTQYF.

The DNA of the CDR3 is TGTGCCAGCAGCCCCGAGGGGGGGGCGCAGGATGGCTACACCTTC. Translation gives CASSPEGGAQDGYTF. The chain uses TRBV4-2 and TRBJ1-2; D perhaps matches TRBD1 (6 bases). The V gene lost 4 bases and the J gene lost 6 bases, with 18 bases spanning the gap. CDR1 LGHNA and CDR2 YNFKEQ come from the germline V gene. CDR3 length: 15 amino acids.

The chain links TRBV5-1 to TRBJ1-1, with 8 bases matching TRBD1. Germline V gene data show CDR1 as SGHRS and CDR2 as YFSETQ. This CDR3 has 16 residues. V was clipped by 0 bases and J by 6 bases; unmatched bases: 10. This CDR3 is CASSLDRGAGGPEAFF. As DNA, the CDR3 is TGCGCCAGCAGCTTGGACCGCGGGGCAGGGGGCCCTGAAGCTTTCTTT.

V usage is TRBV5-4 and J usage is TRBJ2-7; TRBD2 aligns across 10 bases. V lost 3 bases to trimming and J lost 4 bases; unmatched junction nucleotides: 7. The CDR3 length is 15 residues. Germline V gene sequence: CDR1 SGHNT, CDR2 YYREEE (reference sequence). CDR3 coding DNA: TGTGCCAGCAGCTCCCCAGCGGGGGGGCCGTACGAGCAGTACTTC. This codes for CASSSPAGGPYEQYF. Full variable domain (outside the CDR3, taken from reference TRBV5-4 and TRBJ2-7): ETGVTQSPTHLIKTRGQQVTLRCSSQSGHNTVSWYQQALGQGPQFIFQYYREEENGRGNFPPRFSGLQFPNYSSELNVNALELDDSALYLCASSSPAGGPYEQYFGPGTRLTVT.

The gene calls are TRBV5-1 and TRBJ2-1, with TRBD1 matching 9 bases. The CDR3 contains 16 residues. Germline V gives CDR1 SGHRS, CDR2 YFSETQ. Trimming at V came to 3 bases and at J to 1 base, leaving 5 bases not matched to a gene. CDR3 residues: CASSWAGTGSYNEQFF. As DNA, the CDR3 is TGCGCCAGCAGCTGGGCCGGGACAGGGTCCTACAATGAGCAGTTCTTC.

The chain employs TRBV19 and TRBJ2-7, with 12 bases aligning to TRBD1. The junction had 9 bases not matched to a gene; V was cut back by 10 bases and J by 2 bases. The CDR3 is 15 amino acids. In germline, CDR1 is LNHDA, CDR2 SQIVND (reference sequence). CDR3 nucleotide sequence: TGTGCCACCTTGGGGACAGGGGGCAAGACCTACGAGCAGTACTTC. Protein: CATLGTGGKTYEQYF.

The chain employs TRBV6-1 and TRBJ2-7; TRBD2 matches 7 bases. This CDR3 is 13 amino acids long. Trimming took 5 bases from V and 4 from J; bases not matched to a gene: 5. Germline values: CDR1 MNHNS, CDR2 SASEGT. The DNA of the CDR3 is TGTGCCAGCAGTCGGGAGGACCTTTACGAGCAGTACTTC. The encoded protein is CASSREDLYEQYF.

This clone was recorded only once. The chain employs TRBV7-2 and TRBJ2-7, with D possibly TRBD2 on 5 matching bases. Germline V CDR1 and CDR2: SGHTA, FQGNSA. The CDR3 length is 14 residues. Trimming left V 1 base short and J 3 bases short, with 10 bases between. The CDR3 sequence: CASSLGTYRYEQYF. CDR3 sequence (DNA): TGTGCCAGCAGCTTAGGGACTTACCGCTACGAGCAGTACTTC.

The chain employs TRBV6-5 and TRBJ2-2; maybe TRBD2 (5 bases). The V and J ends lost 2 bases and 7 bases respectively, with 11 bases between them. CDR1 MNHEY and CDR2 SVGAGI come from the germline V gene. The CDR3 is 14 residues long. CDR3 in amino acids: CASSYRLGVGELFF. The CDR3 nucleotides are TGTGCCAGCAGTTACCGGCTCGGGGTCGGGGAGCTGTTTTTT.

The chain couples TRBV18 to TRBJ2-5; 8 bases are a match to TRBD2. Germline CDR1 is KGHSH and CDR2 is LQKENI. The length of the CDR3 is 18 residues. With V trimmed by 8 bases and J by 1 base, 18 bases remained unmatched. The CDR3 DNA sequence: TGTGCCAGCACAGACCAGGGTCAGCGGGGGAGTTTCCAAGAGACCCAGTACTTC. Translating gives CASTDQGQRGSFQETQYF.